This T cell receptor beta chain came from a study of T cells in women clearing cervical HPV infection. The overall study: For cases, blood was sampled a median about 140 days after lesion detection, interquartile range roughly 85 to 220 days.

Study-wide results and limits: Unknown T-cell numbers per sample may underlie the richness differences.

The table came from immunoSEQ multiplex PCR; TCRdb's copy has only in-frame clones and leaves some out. Its table records 19,000 or so clones. V dropped 6 bases and J dropped 1; count of bases not matched to a gene: 5. CDR3 length: 14 residues. Per germline, CDR1 SEHNR and CDR2 FQNEAQ (reference sequence). Concerning this clone: What it binds is unknown. The CDR3 extends 3 residues past the end of the read, so its final part is completed from the germline J gene.

This rearrangement joins TRBV7-9 to TRBJ1-1, with 7 bases matching TRBD1. The sample was blood buffy coat. This receptor was taken from a woman aged 18 to 75 with a cervical HPV16 infection that either progressed to CIN3+ or cleared (not recorded which). The CDR3 spells CASRQQGKNTEAFF. The CDR3 bases that were read are TGTGCCAGCAGGCAACAGGGGAAGAACACTGAA. The variable domain in full, with the rest retrieved from reference TRBV7-9 and TRBJ1-1, is DTGVSQNPRHKITKRGQNVTFRCDPISEHNRLYWYRQTLGQGPEFLTYFQNEAQLEKSRLLSDRFSAERPKGSFSTLEIQRTEQGDSAMYLCASRQQGKNTEAFFGQGTRLTVV.